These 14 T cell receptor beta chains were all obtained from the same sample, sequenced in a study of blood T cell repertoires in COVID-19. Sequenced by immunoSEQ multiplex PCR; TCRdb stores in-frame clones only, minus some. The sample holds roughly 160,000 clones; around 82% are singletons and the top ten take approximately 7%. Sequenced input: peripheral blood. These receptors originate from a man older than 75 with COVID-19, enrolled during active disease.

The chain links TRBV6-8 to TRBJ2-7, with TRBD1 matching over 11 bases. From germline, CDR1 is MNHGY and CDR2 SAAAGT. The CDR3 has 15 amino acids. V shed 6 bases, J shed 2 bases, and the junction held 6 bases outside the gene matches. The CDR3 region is CASRPGTGGPYEQYF. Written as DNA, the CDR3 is TGTGCCAGCAGACCCGGGACAGGGGGTCCCTACGAGCAGTACTTC.

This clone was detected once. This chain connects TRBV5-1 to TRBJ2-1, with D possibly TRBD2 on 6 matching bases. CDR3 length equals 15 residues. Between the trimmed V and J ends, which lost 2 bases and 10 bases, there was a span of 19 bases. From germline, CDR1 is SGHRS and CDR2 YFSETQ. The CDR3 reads CASSLLAEGGREQFF. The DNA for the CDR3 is TGCGCCAGCAGCTTACTAGCCGAGGGAGGAAGAGAGCAGTTCTTC. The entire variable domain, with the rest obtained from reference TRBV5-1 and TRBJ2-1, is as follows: KAGVTQTPRYLIKTRGQQVTLSCSPISGHRSVSWYQQTPGQGLQFLFEYFSETQRNKGNFPGRFSGRQFSNSRSEMNVSTLELGDSALYLCASSLLAEGGREQFFGPGTRLTVL.

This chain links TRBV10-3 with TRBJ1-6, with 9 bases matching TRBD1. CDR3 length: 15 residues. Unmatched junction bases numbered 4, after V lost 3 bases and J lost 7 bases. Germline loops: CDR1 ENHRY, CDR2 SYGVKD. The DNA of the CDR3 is TGTGCCATCAGTGAACAGGGGGCGGGGAATTCACCCCTCCACTTT. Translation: CAISEQGAGNSPLHF.

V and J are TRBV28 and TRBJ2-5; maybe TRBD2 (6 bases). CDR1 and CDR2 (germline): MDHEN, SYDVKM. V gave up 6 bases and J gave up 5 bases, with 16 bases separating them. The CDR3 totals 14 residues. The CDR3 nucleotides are TGTGCCAGCAGCGGGGGTTTTCGGGGTGAGACCCAGTACTTC. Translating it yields CASSGGFRGETQYF.

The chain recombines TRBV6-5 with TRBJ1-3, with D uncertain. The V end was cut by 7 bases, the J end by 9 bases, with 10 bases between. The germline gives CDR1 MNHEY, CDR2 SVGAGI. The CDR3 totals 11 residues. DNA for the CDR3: TGTGCCAGCAAGAGTCTCGGCACCATATATTTT. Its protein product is CASKSLGTIYF.

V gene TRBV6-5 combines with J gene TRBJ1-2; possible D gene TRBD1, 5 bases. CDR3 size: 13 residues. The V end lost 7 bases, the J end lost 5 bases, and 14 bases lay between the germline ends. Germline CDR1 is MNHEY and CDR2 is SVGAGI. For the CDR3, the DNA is TGTGCCAGCAACCTCCGAAGGGGTTATGGCTACACCTTC. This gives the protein CASNLRRGYGYTF.

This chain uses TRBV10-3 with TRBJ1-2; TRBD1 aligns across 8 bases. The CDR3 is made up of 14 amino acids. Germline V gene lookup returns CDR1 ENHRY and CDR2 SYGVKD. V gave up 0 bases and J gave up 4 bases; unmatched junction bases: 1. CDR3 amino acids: CAISESTGAYGYTF. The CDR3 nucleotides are TGTGCCATCAGTGAGTCGACAGGGGCCTATGGCTACACCTTC.

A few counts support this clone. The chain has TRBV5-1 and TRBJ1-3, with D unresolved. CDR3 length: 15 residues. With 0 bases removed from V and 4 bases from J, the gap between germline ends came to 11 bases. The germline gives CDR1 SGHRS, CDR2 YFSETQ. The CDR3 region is CASSLGLDPGNTIYF. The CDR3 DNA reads TGCGCCAGCAGCTTGGGGCTCGATCCCGGAAACACCATATATTTT.

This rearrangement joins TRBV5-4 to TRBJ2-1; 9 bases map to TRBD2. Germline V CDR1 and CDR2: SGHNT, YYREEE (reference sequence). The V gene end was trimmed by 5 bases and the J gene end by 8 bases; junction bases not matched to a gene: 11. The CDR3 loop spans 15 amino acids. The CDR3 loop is CASRPPAGGPDEQFF. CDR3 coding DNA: TGTGCCAGCAGGCCACCCGCGGGGGGGCCTGATGAGCAGTTCTTC.

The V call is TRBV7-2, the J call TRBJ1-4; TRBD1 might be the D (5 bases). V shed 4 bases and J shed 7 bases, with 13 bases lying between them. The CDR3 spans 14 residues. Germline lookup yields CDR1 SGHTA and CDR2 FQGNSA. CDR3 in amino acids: CASSYRPDGEKLFF. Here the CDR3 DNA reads TGTGCCAGCAGCTACAGGCCCGATGGTGAAAAACTGTTTTTT. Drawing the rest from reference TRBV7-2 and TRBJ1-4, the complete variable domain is GAGVSQSPSNKVTEKGKDVELRCDPISGHTALYWYRQSLGQGLEFLIYFQGNSAPDKSGLPSDRFSAERTGGSVSTLTIQRTQQEDSAVYLCASSYRPDGEKLFFGSGTQLSVL.

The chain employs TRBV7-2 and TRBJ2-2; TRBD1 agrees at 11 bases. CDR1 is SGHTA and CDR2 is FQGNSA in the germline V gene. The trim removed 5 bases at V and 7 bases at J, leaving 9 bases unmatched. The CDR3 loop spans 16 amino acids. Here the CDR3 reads CASSTRTGTGGGELFF. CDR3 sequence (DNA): TGTGCCAGCAGCACCCGAACCGGGACAGGGGGCGGGGAGCTGTTTTTT.

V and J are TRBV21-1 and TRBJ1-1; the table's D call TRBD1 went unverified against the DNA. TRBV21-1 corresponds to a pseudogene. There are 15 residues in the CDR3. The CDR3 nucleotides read TGTGCCAGCAGACTCCTGACAGGGGAGGAGACTGAAGCTTTCTTT. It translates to CASRLLTGEETEAFF.

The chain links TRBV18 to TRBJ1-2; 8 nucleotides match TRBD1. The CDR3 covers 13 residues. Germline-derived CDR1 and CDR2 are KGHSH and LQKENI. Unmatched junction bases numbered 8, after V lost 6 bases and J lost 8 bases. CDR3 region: CASSSDRVGGYTF. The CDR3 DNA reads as TGTGCCAGCTCCTCGGACAGGGTGGGCGGCTACACCTTC.

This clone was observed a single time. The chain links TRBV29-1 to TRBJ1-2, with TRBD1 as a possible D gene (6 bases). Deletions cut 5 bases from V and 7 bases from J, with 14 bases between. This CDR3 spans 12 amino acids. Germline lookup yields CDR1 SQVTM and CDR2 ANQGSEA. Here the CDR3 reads CSVQSGGRGYTF. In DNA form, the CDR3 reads TGCAGCGTTCAAAGCGGGGGCCGTGGCTACACCTTC.